The table lists the clone carrying this T cell receptor beta chain with many counts. CDR3 length: 12 amino acids. Germline V gene sequence: CDR1 DFQATT, CDR2 SNEGSKA (reference sequence). Trimming pared 3 bases from V and 6 bases from J, leaving 11 bases between. These data belong to a study of low-dose radiotherapy and immunotherapy resistance in tumors. Priming of first-strand cDNA relied on TRAV- and TRBV-specific primers (covering alpha and beta chains). A roughly 21-cycle PCR with a constant-region primer and V-primer adapter amplified TCRs. TCRdb redid the calling of the reads with MiXCR, one entry per CDR3 protein. The table has approximately 84,000 distinct CDR3 sequences, over 15% seen once. Time point given: before trial treatment.

This TCR was recovered from a male donor with prostate cancer. V and J are TRBV20-1 and TRBJ1-2; D is ambiguous. This specimen was PBMCs, taken before treatment. As DNA, the CDR3 is TGCAGTGCTAGGGGCCCGACGGATGGCTACACCTTC. Amino acid sequence: CSARGPTDGYTF.